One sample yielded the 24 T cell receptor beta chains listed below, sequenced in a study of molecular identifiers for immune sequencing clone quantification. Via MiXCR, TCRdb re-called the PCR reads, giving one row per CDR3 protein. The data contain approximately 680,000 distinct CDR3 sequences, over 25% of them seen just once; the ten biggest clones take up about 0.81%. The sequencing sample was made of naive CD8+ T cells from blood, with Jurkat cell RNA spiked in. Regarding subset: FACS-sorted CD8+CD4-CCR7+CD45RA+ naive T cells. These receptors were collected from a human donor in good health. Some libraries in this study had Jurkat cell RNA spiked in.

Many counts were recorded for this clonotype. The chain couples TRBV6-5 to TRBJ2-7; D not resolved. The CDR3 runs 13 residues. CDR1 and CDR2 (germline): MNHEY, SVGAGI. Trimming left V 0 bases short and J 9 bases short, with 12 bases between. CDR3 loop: CASSYSSVLGQYF. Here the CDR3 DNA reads TGTGCCAGCAGTTACTCTTCGGTTCTGGGGCAGTACTTC.

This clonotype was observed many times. CDR3 amino acids: CSAPDDESSYEQYF. In DNA, the CDR3 is TGCAGTGCTCCTGATGATGAGAGCTCCTACGAGCAGTACTTC. The V and J genes are TRBV20-1 and TRBJ2-7; D is ambiguous. V was pared by 5 bases and J by 0 bases, with 14 bases between. CDR3 length: 14 amino acids. Germline values: CDR1 DFQATT, CDR2 SNEGSKA (reference sequence).

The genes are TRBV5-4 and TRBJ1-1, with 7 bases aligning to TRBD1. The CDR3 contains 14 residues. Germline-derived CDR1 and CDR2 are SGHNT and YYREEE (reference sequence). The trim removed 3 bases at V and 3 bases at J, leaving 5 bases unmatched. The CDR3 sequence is CASSWGTDYTEAFF. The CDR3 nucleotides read TGTGCCAGCAGCTGGGGGACAGATTACACTGAAGCTTTCTTT. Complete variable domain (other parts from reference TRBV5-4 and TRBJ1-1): ETGVTQSPTHLIKTRGQQVTLRCSSQSGHNTVSWYQQALGQGPQFIFQYYREEENGRGNFPPRFSGLQFPNYSSELNVNALELDDSALYLCASSWGTDYTEAFFGQGTRLTVV.

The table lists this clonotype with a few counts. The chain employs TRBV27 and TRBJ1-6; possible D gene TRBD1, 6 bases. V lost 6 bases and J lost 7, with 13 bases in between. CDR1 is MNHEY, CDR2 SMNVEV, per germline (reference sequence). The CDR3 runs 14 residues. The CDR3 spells CASSLTGNNSPLHF. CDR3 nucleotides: TGTGCCAGCAGCCTAACAGGGAACAATTCACCCCTCCACTTT.

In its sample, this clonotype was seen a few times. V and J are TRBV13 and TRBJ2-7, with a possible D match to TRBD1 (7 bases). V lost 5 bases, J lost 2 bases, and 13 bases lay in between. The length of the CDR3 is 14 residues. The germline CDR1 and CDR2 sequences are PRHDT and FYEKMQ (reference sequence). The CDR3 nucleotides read TGTGCCAGCAGCGGAGGGGACAGCGCCTACGAGCAGTACTTC. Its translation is CASSGGDSAYEQYF.

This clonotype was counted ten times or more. CDR3 nucleotides: TGTGCCAGCAGGTTATTCTATGGCTACACCTTC. Translating it yields CASRLFYGYTF. The rearrangement links TRBV6-2 or TRBV6-3 to TRBJ1-2, with D unresolved. Looked up from germline, CDR1 is MNHEY and CDR2 is SVGEGT. This CDR3 region has 11 residues. V lost 6 bases to trimming and J lost 4 bases, with 6 bases between them.

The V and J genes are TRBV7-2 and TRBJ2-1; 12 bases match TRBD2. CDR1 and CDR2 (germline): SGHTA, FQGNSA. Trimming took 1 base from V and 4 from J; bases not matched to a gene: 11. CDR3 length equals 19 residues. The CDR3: CASSLVTLTSGGLYNEQFF. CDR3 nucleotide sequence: TGTGCCAGCAGCTTAGTCACCCTGACTAGCGGGGGCTTATACAATGAGCAGTTCTTC.

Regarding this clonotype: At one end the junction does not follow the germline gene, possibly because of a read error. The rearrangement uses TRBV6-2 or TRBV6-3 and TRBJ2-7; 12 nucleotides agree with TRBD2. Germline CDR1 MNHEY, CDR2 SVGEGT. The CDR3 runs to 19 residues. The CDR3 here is CASSYWVEDGTSGSYEQYF. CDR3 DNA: TGTGCCAGCAGTTACTGGGTTGAAGACGGGACTAGCGGGTCCTACGAGCAATACTTC.

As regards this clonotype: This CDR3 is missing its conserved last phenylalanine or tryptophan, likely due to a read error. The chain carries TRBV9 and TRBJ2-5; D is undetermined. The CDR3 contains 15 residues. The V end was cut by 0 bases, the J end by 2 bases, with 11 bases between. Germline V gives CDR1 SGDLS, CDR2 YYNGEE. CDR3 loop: CASSVVGRRQETQYL. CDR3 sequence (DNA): TGTGCCAGCAGCGTAGTGGGTAGAAGACAAGAGACCCAGTACCTT.

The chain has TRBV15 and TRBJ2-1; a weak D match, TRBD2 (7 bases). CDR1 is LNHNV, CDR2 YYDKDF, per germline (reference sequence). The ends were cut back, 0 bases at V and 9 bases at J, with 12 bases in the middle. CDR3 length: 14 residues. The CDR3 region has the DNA TGTGCCACCAGCAGAGATCTGGGGGGGGCTGAGCAGTTCTTC. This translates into CATSRDLGGAEQFF.

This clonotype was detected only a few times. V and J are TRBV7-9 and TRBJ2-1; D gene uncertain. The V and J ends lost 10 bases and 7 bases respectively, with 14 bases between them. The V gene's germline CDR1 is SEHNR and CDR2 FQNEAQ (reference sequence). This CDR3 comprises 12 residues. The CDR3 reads CAKSSPGNEQFF. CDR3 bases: TGTGCCAAAAGCAGCCCTGGTAATGAGCAGTTCTTC. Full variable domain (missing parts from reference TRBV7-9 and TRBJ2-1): DTGVSQNPRHKITKRGQNVTFRCDPISEHNRLYWYRQTLGQGPEFLTYFQNEAQLEKSRLLSDRFSAERPKGSFSTLEIQRTEQGDSAMYLCAKSSPGNEQFFGPGTRLTVL.

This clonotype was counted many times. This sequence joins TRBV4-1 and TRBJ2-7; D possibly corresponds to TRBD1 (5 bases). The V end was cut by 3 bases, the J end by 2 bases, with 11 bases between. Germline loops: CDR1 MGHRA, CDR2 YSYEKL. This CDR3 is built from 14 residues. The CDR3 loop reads CASSHLQGPYEQYF. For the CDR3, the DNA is TGCGCCAGCAGCCACCTTCAGGGCCCCTACGAGCAGTACTTC.

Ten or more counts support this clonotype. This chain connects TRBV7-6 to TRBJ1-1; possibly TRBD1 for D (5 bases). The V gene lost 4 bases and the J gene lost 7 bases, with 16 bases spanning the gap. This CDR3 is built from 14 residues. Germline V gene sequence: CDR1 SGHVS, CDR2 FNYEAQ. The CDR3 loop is CASSSRGGDGEAFF. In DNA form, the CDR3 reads TGTGCCAGCAGCTCCCGGGGCGGGGATGGTGAAGCTTTCTTT. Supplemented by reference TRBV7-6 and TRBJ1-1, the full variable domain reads GAGVSQSPRYKVTKRGQDVALRCDPISGHVSLYWYRQALGQGPEFLTYFNYEAQQDKSGLPNDRFSAERPEGSISTLTIQRTEQRDSAMYRCASSSRGGDGEAFFGQGTRLTVV.

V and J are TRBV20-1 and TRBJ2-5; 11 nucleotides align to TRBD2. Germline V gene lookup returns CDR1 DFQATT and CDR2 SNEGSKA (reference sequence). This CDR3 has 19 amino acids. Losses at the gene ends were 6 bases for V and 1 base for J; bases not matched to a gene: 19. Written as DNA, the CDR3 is TGCAGTGCAAAAGATCTCGGAACTAGCGGGAGAGAACTCCAAGAGACCCAGTACTTC. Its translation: CSAKDLGTSGRELQETQYF.

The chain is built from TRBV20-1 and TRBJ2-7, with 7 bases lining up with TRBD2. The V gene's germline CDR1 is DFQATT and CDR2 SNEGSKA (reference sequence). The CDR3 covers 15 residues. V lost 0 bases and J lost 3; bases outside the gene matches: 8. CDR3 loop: CSARDPPGGNYEQYF. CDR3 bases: TGCAGTGCTAGAGACCCTCCGGGGGGAAACTACGAGCAGTACTTC.

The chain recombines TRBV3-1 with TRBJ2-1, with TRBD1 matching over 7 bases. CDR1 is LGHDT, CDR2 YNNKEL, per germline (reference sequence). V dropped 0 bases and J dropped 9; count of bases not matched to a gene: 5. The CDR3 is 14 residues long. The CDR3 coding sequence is TGTGCCAGCAGCCAAGAGGGGACAGTCAGTGAGCAGTTCTTC. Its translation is CASSQEGTVSEQFF.

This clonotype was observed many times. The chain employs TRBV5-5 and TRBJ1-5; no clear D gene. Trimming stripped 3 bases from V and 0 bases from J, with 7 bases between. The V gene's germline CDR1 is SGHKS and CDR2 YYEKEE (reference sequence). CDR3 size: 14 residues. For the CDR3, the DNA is TGTGCCAGCAGCTGGAGTAATAGCAATCAGCCCCAGCATTTT. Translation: CASSWSNSNQPQHF.

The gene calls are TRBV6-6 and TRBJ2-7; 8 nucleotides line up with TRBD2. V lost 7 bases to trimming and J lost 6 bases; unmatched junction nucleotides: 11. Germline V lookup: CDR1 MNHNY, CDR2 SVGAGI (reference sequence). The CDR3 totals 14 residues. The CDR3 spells CASTEGSGSSEQYF. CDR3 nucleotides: TGTGCCAGCACCGAAGGGAGCGGGAGTAGCGAGCAGTACTTC.

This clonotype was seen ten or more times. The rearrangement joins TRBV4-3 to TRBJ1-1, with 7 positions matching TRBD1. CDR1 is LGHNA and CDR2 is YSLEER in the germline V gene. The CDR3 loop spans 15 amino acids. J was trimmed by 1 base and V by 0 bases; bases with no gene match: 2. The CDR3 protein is CASSQEQGTNTEAFF. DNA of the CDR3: TGCGCCAGCAGCCAAGAACAGGGGACGAACACTGAAGCTTTCTTT.

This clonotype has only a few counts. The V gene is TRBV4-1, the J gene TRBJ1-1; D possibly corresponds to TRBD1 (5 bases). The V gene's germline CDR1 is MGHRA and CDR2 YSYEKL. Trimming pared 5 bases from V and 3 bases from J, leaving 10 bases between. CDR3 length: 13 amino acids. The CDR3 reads CASSTGRYTEAFF. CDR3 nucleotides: TGCGCCAGCAGCACGGGACGGTACACTGAAGCTTTCTTT.

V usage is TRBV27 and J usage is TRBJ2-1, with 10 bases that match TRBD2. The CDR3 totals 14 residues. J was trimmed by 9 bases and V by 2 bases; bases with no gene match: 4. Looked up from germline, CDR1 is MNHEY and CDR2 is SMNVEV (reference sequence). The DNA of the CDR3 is TGTGCCAGCAGTTTAGGTTTAGCGGGGGGTGAGCAGTTCTTC. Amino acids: CASSLGLAGGEQFF.

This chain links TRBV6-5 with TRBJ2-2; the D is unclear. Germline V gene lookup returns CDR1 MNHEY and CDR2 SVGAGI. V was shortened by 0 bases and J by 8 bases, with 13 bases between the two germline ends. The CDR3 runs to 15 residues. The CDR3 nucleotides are TGTGCCAGCAGTTACTCGAATAGTGGGGAAGGGGAGCTGTTTTTT. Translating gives CASSYSNSGEGELFF.

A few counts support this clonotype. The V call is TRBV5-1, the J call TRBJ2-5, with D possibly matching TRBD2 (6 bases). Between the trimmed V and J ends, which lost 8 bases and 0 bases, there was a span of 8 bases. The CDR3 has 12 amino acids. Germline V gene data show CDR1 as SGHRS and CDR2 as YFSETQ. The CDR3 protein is CARGGNQETQYF. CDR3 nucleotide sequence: TGCGCCAGGGGGGGAAACCAAGAGACCCAGTACTTC.

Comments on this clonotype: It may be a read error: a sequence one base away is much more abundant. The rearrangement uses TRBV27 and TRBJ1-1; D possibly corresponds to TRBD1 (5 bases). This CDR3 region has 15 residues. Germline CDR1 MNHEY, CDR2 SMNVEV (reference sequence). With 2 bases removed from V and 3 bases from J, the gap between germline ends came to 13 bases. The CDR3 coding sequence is TGTGCCAGCAGTTTACAAGGCAAGGGGCACACTGAAGCTTTCTTT. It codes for CASSLQGKGHTEAFF.